This T cell receptor (beta chain) was sequenced for a study of blood T cell repertoires in COVID-19. At the level of the study: Sites across the United States, Italy and Spain contributed samples from acute and convalescent COVID-19.

Per the authors' pipeline: Nucleated cell counts were estimated from reference gene primer amplification. The table came from immunoSEQ multiplex PCR; TCRdb's copy has only in-frame clones and leaves some out. From that table come the V and J calls and clone size; the DNA was used to work out D and trimming. The table records more than 90,000 clones, 80% to 85% of them present only once. V lost 7 bases to trimming and J lost 11 bases, with 20 bases between them. From germline, CDR1 is MDHEN and CDR2 SYDVKM. The CDR3 contains 13 residues. In its sample, this clone was seen once. The sequence was obtained from a man aged 65 to 85 with acute or convalescent COVID-19. The chain is built from TRBV28 and TRBJ1-1; D gene uncertain. Sequenced input: peripheral blood. In DNA form, the CDR3 reads TGTGCCAGCAATTCACTTTCATCCGTGAGGGCTTTCTTT. It encodes CASNSLSSVRAFF.